These 32 T cell receptor beta chains were sequenced from one sample in a study of blood T cell repertoires in COVID-19. Repertoires were generated with immunoSEQ multiplex PCR, while TCRdb's copy carries only in-frame clones and drops some. The sample has 90,000 to 130,000 clones, approximately 90% seen once. Sequencing was carried out using peripheral blood. These receptors all stem from a human donor in a cohort sampled during active COVID-19.

The rearrangement joins TRBV7-8 to TRBJ1-1; D call uncertain. Germline lookup yields CDR1 SGHVS and CDR2 FQNEAQ. The CDR3 contains 13 residues. Trimming shortened V by 3 bases and J by 4 bases, and 9 bases separated the two germline ends. The CDR3 DNA reads TGTGCCAGCAGCTTCAAGATAGCCACTGAAGCTTTCTTT. Translated: CASSFKIATEAFF.

CDR3 protein: CASSLGGRGHGELFF. CDR3 bases: TGTGCCAGCAGCTTAGGTGGCAGGGGTCACGGGGAGCTGTTTTTT. The V gene is TRBV7-2, the J gene TRBJ2-2; TRBD1 is a possible D gene (6 bases). V lost 1 base to trimming and J lost 7 bases, with 13 bases between them. Germline V lookup: CDR1 SGHTA, CDR2 FQGNSA. CDR3 size: 15 residues.

V and J are TRBV7-2 and TRBJ1-5; D is uncertain. The CDR3 has 15 residues. The V end was cut by 1 base, the J end by 1 base, with 8 bases between. Germline V gene data show CDR1 as SGHTA and CDR2 as FQGNSA. For the CDR3, the DNA is TGTGCCAGCAGCTTAGGCGGGGTCAGCAATCAGCCCCAGCATTTT. Its translation: CASSLGGVSNQPQHF.

The CDR3 is CAISGRDTQYF. Here the CDR3 DNA reads TGTGCCATCAGTGGTCGAGATACGCAGTATTTT. V usage is TRBV10-3 and J usage is TRBJ2-3; D uncertain. Germline V gives CDR1 ENHRY, CDR2 SYGVKD. Trimming left V 4 bases short and J 5 bases short, with 4 bases between. CDR3 size: 11 residues.

The V call is TRBV5-1, the J call TRBJ2-6, with 12 nucleotides matching TRBD1. This CDR3 has 18 amino acids. Germline CDR1 and CDR2: SGHRS and YFSETQ. J lost 2 bases, V lost 1 base, and 4 bases had no gene match. CDR3: CASSLSGTGGAGANVLTF. CDR3 nucleotides: TGCGCCAGCAGCTTGTCCGGGACAGGGGGCGCTGGGGCCAACGTCCTGACTTTC.

The chain employs TRBV6-2 or TRBV6-3 and TRBJ1-5, with D unclear. V was clipped by 6 bases and J by 1 base, with 13 bases between them. Germline CDR1 and CDR2: MNHEY and SVGEGT. The CDR3 spans 15 residues. CDR3 DNA: TGTGCCAGCAGCTTTTTCGCGGGGAGCAATCAGCCCCAGCATTTT. Translation gives CASSFFAGSNQPQHF.

This chain connects TRBV6-1 to TRBJ2-1; TRBD2 matches 11 bases. Trimming removed 4 bases from V and 4 bases from J; junction bases left unmatched: 6. CDR1 and CDR2 (germline): MNHNS, SASEGT. CDR3 length: 16 residues. CDR3 amino acids: CASSGGTSGFYNEQFF. Written as DNA, the CDR3 is TGTGCCAGCAGTGGCGGGACTAGCGGATTTTACAATGAGCAGTTCTTC.

The chain combines TRBV18 with TRBJ2-7, with TRBD2 matching 8 bases. This CDR3 is 14 amino acids long. Trimming took 4 bases from V and 4 from J; bases not matched to a gene: 6. In germline, CDR1 is KGHSH, CDR2 LQKENI. This CDR3 reads CASSLGLEIYEQYF. CDR3 coding DNA: TGTGCCAGCTCACTGGGACTAGAGATTTACGAGCAGTACTTC.

Only a few counts were recorded for this clone. The V gene is TRBV4-3, the J gene TRBJ2-2, with D uncertain. V was shortened by 1 base and J by 1 base, with 4 bases between the two germline ends. This CDR3 spans 14 amino acids. In germline, CDR1 is LGHNA, CDR2 YSLEER. CDR3 loop: CASSQVWNTGELFF. CDR3 bases: TGCGCCAGCAGCCAAGTATGGAACACCGGGGAGCTGTTTTTT.

The V gene is TRBV24-1, the J gene TRBJ1-1; TRBD1 might be the D (6 bases). Trimming left V 3 bases short and J 1 base short, with 8 bases between. Germline V gene sequence: CDR1 KGHDR, CDR2 SFDVKD. This CDR3 has 14 amino acids. CDR3 sequence: CATSDGGQNTEAFF. The DNA of the CDR3 is TGTGCCACCAGTGATGGGGGACAGAACACTGAAGCTTTCTTT.

The rearrangement links TRBV18 to TRBJ1-2; weak D call: TRBD1 (6 bases). The CDR3 covers 18 residues. Germline V gene lookup returns CDR1 KGHSH and CDR2 LQKENI. Trimming removed 6 bases at V and 2 bases at J, with 25 bases between. The DNA for the CDR3 is TGTGCCAGCTCTCCCACTCGAGCCGGACAGATCGGAAACTATGGCTACACCTTC. It encodes CASSPTRAGQIGNYGYTF. The full variable domain, completed using reference TRBV18 and TRBJ1-2, is NAGVMQNPRHLVRRRGQEARLRCSPMKGHSHVYWYRQLPEEGLKFMVYLQKENIIDESGMPKERFSAEFPKEGPSILRIQQVVRGDSAAYFCASSPTRAGQIGNYGYTFGSGTRLTVV.

The chain carries TRBV9 and TRBJ2-7, with 11 bases matching TRBD2. The CDR3 is 15 amino acids. The germline V gene has CDR1 SGDLS and CDR2 YYNGEE. With 4 bases clipped from V and 5 bases from J, the junction kept 8 bases outside the gene matches. DNA of the CDR3: TGTGCCAGCAGCTCCGGTAGCGGGGGGGCCCACGAGCAGTACTTC. Translating gives CASSSGSGGAHEQYF.

The chain links TRBV18 to TRBJ1-1; 8 bases match TRBD1. Germline V gene lookup returns CDR1 KGHSH and CDR2 LQKENI. The CDR3 sequence is 15 residues long. Germline trimming cut 6 bases from V and 1 base from J; bases unmatched to any gene: 7. Here the CDR3 DNA reads TGTGCCAGCTCGCTGAGGACAGGGCCGAACACTGAAGCTTTCTTT. Translation gives CASSLRTGPNTEAFF.

This clone was picked up one time. The chain uses TRBV27 and TRBJ2-1; 7 bases match TRBD2. V gave up 2 bases and J gave up 6 bases; unmatched junction bases: 4. This CDR3 region has 14 residues. The germline CDR1 and CDR2 sequences are MNHEY and SMNVEV (reference sequence). The CDR3 DNA is TGTGCCAGCAGTTTAAGTGGGAGGGGCAATGAGCAGTTCTTC. Residues: CASSLSGRGNEQFF.

The chain recombines TRBV2 with TRBJ2-7; 7 bases match TRBD1. Germline lookup yields CDR1 SNHLY and CDR2 FYNNEI. CDR3 size: 15 residues. V lost 3 bases, J lost 5 bases, and 10 bases stayed unmatched. CDR3 sequence: CASSEIRDRAHEQYF. The CDR3 DNA is TGTGCCAGCAGTGAGATACGAGACAGGGCCCACGAGCAGTACTTC.

This clone was found a few times. CDR3 loop: CASRTQGATGELFF. CDR3 in DNA: TGTGCCAGTAGGACGCAGGGGGCCACCGGGGAGCTGTTTTTT. This rearrangement joins TRBV19 to TRBJ2-2; 8 bases agree with TRBD1. CDR3 size: 14 residues. V dropped 6 bases and J dropped 4; count of bases not matched to a gene: 4. Germline V gene sequence: CDR1 LNHDA, CDR2 SQIVND (reference sequence).

Only one count was recorded for this clone. This chain links TRBV6-6 with TRBJ1-2; TRBD1 matches 7 bases. V dropped 6 bases and J dropped 1; count of bases not matched to a gene: 11. Germline V CDR1 and CDR2: MNHNY, SVGAGI (reference sequence). The CDR3 consists of 16 residues. The CDR3 nucleotides are TGTGCCAGCAGGGCTTCGACAGGGATGGTTAACTATGGCTACACCTTC. Its protein product is CASRASTGMVNYGYTF.

The rearrangement links TRBV7-6 to TRBJ1-1; TRBD1 matches 9 bases. The CDR3 spans 16 residues. The junction had 10 bases not matched to a gene; V was cut back by 4 bases and J by 4 bases. The germline V gene has CDR1 SGHVS and CDR2 FNYEAQ. CDR3 coding DNA: TGTGCCAGCAGCTCCGTCCCGGGACAGGGTGGCACTGAAGCTTTCTTT. It codes for CASSSVPGQGGTEAFF. Supplemented by reference TRBV7-6 and TRBJ1-1, the full variable domain reads GAGVSQSPRYKVTKRGQDVALRCDPISGHVSLYWYRQALGQGPEFLTYFNYEAQQDKSGLPNDRFSAERPEGSISTLTIQRTEQRDSAMYRCASSSVPGQGGTEAFFGQGTRLTVV.

The CDR3 region is CATLWASSGNTIYF. The CDR3 region has the DNA TGTGCCACCCTGTGGGCGAGCTCTGGAAACACCATATATTTT. The chain uses TRBV6-6 and TRBJ1-3; the D is unclear. The V end lost 10 bases, the J end lost 0 bases, and 13 bases lay between the germline ends. The CDR3 totals 14 residues. Germline V gene lookup returns CDR1 MNHNY and CDR2 SVGAGI (reference sequence).

The chain carries TRBV11-2 and TRBJ1-4, with 7 bases that match TRBD1. The CDR3 totals 18 residues. The V and J ends lost 2 bases and 0 bases, in that order; junction bases with no gene match: 9. Germline-derived CDR1 and CDR2 are SGHAT and FQNNGV. CDR3 amino acids: CASSLRSNRGATNEKLFF. DNA for the CDR3: TGTGCCAGCAGCTTACGATCGAACAGGGGTGCAACTAATGAAAAACTGTTTTTT.

The chain carries TRBV4-3 and TRBJ2-3; weak D call: TRBD2 (5 bases). With 0 bases removed from V and 8 bases from J, the gap between germline ends came to 12 bases. Germline V gene sequence: CDR1 LGHNA, CDR2 YSLEER. There are 14 residues in the CDR3. CDR3 in DNA: TGCGCCAGCAGCCAAGACTTGGACTTCGTTACGCAGTATTTT. Translated: CASSQDLDFVTQYF.

This sequence joins TRBV5-4 and TRBJ2-2, with D possibly being TRBD2 (6 bases). CDR1 SGHNT and CDR2 YYREEE come from the germline V gene (reference sequence). This CDR3 is 14 amino acids long. Trimming stripped 0 bases from V and 6 bases from J, with 9 bases between. CDR3: CASSLVGTSGELFF. CDR3 nucleotides: TGTGCCAGCAGCTTGGTCGGGACTTCCGGGGAGCTGTTTTTT.

The rearrangement uses TRBV7-2 and TRBJ2-1, with no clear D. CDR3 size: 15 residues. Germline V gene lookup returns CDR1 SGHTA and CDR2 FQGNSA. The V end was cut by 3 bases, the J end by 9 bases, with 18 bases between. The chain's CDR3 is CASSLIGLEFSEQFF. The CDR3 DNA reads TGTGCCAGCAGCTTGATTGGCCTAGAATTTAGTGAGCAGTTCTTC.

Remarks on this clone: The sample carries other DNA sequences with the same CDR3. The chain carries TRBV9 and TRBJ1-4, with D hard to call. CDR1 is SGDLS and CDR2 is YYNGEE in the germline V gene. Trimming pared 4 bases from V and 3 bases from J, leaving 10 bases between. CDR3 size: 14 residues. CDR3 in DNA: TGTGCCAGCAGCCCCGGAGGGCCTAATGAAAAACTGTTTTTT. Translation: CASSPGGPNEKLFF.

The rearrangement uses TRBV10-3 and TRBJ2-1; TRBD1 might be the D (6 bases). CDR3 size: 16 residues. V lost 0 bases, J lost 9 bases, and 18 bases lay in between. Looked up from germline, CDR1 is ENHRY and CDR2 is SYGVKD. This CDR3 reads CAISESGGPQDGEQFF. In nucleotides, the CDR3 is TGTGCCATCAGTGAGTCAGGGGGACCCCAGGATGGTGAGCAGTTCTTC.

This chain links TRBV5-5 with TRBJ2-3, with 7 bases fitting TRBD1. Unmatched junction bases numbered 8, after V lost 2 bases and J lost 2 bases. The CDR3 spans 16 residues. Per germline, CDR1 SGHKS and CDR2 YYEKEE (reference sequence). In DNA, the CDR3 is TGTGCCAGCAGCTTCCGGGACAGTGACTACACAGATACGCAGTATTTT. As protein: CASSFRDSDYTDTQYF. The variable domain in full, completed from reference TRBV5-5 and TRBJ2-3, reads DAGVTQSPTHLIKTRGQQVTLRCSPISGHKSVSWYQQVLGQGPQFIFQYYEKEERGRGNFPDRFSARQFPNYSSELNVNALLLGDSALYLCASSFRDSDYTDTQYFGPGTRLTVL.

This CDR3 reads CAWSRGNNQPQHF. The CDR3 DNA reads as TGTGCCTGGAGCAGGGGAAACAATCAGCCCCAGCATTTT. This chain uses TRBV30 with TRBJ1-5; D possibly corresponds to TRBD1 (6 bases). V lost 3 bases to trimming and J lost 3 bases, with 9 bases between them. This CDR3 contains 13 residues. CDR1 GTSNPN and CDR2 SVGIG come from the germline V gene (reference sequence).

The chain couples TRBV30 to TRBJ2-5; 8 bases match TRBD2. This CDR3 is built from 17 residues. Trimming removed 0 bases from V and 3 bases from J; junction bases left unmatched: 12. CDR1 is GTSNPN and CDR2 is SVGIG in the germline V gene (reference sequence). The CDR3 sequence is CAWSVQNGGAGKETQYF. DNA of the CDR3: TGTGCCTGGAGTGTACAGAACGGGGGGGCCGGGAAAGAGACCCAGTACTTC.

CDR3 bases: TGCGCCAGCAGCTTGGGCCCGACAGGGAGTGGAAACACCATATATTTT. This encodes CASSLGPTGSGNTIYF. The chain uses TRBV5-1 and TRBJ1-3; TRBD1 aligns across 7 bases. V lost 0 bases, J lost 3 bases, and 6 bases stayed unmatched. CDR1 SGHRS and CDR2 YFSETQ come from the germline V gene. CDR3 length: 16 residues.

The V call is TRBV3-1 (or the pseudogene TRBV3-2), the J call TRBJ2-7; 13 bases are a match to TRBD2. The germline gives CDR1 LGHDT, CDR2 YNNKEL (reference sequence). V was clipped by 4 bases and J by 5 bases; unmatched bases: 8. This CDR3 is 16 amino acids long. The CDR3 DNA is TGTGCCAGCAGCCCTTGGACTAGCGGGAGAATCGACGAGCAGTACTTC. It codes for CASSPWTSGRIDEQYF.

This clone appeared once. The CDR3 nucleotides are TGTGCCAGTCGGACAGGCTCAACCCCCGGGATGTTTTTT. Amino acid sequence: CASRTGSTPGMFF. The chain carries TRBV19 and TRBJ1-4; 7 nucleotides match TRBD1. The J segment lost 15 bases and the V segment lost 8 bases, leaving 15 bases of the junction unmatched. Germline assignment: CDR1 LNHDA and CDR2 SQIVND (reference sequence). CDR3 length: 13 residues.

This chain joins TRBV9 and TRBJ2-3, with 10 bases fitting TRBD2. Germline CDR1 reads SGDLS; CDR2 reads YYNGEE. The V and J ends lost 3 bases and 4 bases, in that order; junction bases with no gene match: 2. The CDR3 is 14 amino acids. The CDR3 DNA sequence: TGTGCCAGCAGCGCGAGCGGGAGGGCAGATACGCAGTATTTT. The encoded protein is CASSASGRADTQYF.